This note documents a single T cell receptor beta chain sequence. Treatment denoted: over 15 received Ad26.COV2.S at low or high dose, single or two shots; 5 received placebo; per-sample allocation not given. The samples were gathered on day 63 after the first injection of vaccine or placebo. As its vector, the vaccine had Ad26, which expressed Wuhan-strain SARS-CoV-2 spike. This sample is drawn from a study of Ad26.COV2.S vaccination and SARS-CoV-2 variants. This table comes from immunoSEQ multiplex PCR, and its TCRdb copy is limited to in-frame clones, with some not included. This repertoire shows 300,000 to 350,000 clones, about 87% found once; its top ten account for 6.4%. The CDR3 covers 14 residues. CDR1 is SQVTM, CDR2 ANQGSEA, per germline. V lost 2 bases, J lost 7 bases, and 8 bases stayed unmatched.

The source of this sequence is a person between 18 and 60 years old who received the Ad26.COV2.S COVID-19 vaccine or a placebo. Specimen: peripheral blood, collected in a trial of Ad26.COV2.S vaccine versus placebo. The chain carries TRBV29-1 and TRBJ2-1; 7 bases are a match to TRBD1. This CDR3 reads CSVENRGPWNEQFF. DNA for the CDR3: TGCAGCGTTGAAAACAGGGGTCCTTGGAATGAGCAGTTCTTC.